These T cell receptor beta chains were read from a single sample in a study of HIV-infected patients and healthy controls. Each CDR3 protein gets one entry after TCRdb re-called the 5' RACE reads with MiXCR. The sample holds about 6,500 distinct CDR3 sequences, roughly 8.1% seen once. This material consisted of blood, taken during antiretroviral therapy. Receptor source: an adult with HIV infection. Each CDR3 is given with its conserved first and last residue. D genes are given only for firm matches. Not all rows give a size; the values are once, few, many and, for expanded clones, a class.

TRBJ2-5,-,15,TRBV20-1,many,CSARKTKGPEETQYF,TGCAGTGCTAGAAAGACAAAGGGGCCCGAAGAGACCCAGTACTTC
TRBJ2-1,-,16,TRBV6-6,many,CASSSIFFDLQGEQFF,TGTGCCAGCAGTTCAATTTTCTTCGACCTACAGGGTGAGCAGTTCTTC
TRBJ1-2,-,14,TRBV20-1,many,CSARDIVSNYGYTF,TGCAGTGCTAGAGACATTGTTTCTAACTATGGCTACACCTTC
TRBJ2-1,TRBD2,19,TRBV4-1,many,CASSQGTGTSGGSYNEQFF,TGCGCCAGCAGCCAGGGGACAGGGACTAGCGGGGGTTCCTACAATGAGCAGTTCTTC
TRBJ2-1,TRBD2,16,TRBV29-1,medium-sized,CSVDNLGLAGNNEQFF,TGCAGCGTTGATAACCTTGGACTAGCGGGGAACAATGAGCAGTTCTTC
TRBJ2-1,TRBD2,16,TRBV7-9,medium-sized,CASSSTGTSGNNEQFF,TGTGCCAGCAGCTCGACCGGGACTAGCGGTAACAATGAGCAGTTCTTC
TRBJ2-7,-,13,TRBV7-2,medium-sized,CASSLDPYYEQYF,TGTGCCAGCAGCTTAGATCCGTACTACGAGCAGTACTTC
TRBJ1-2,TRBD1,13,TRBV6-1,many,CASSPDRNYGYTF,TGTGCCAGCAGTCCGGACAGGAACTATGGCTACACCTTC
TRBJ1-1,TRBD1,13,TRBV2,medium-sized,CASINRGSTEAFF,TGTGCCAGCATTAACAGGGGAAGCACTGAAGCTTTCTTT
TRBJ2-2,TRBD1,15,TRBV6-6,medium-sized,CASRTRQGGSGELFF,TGTGCCAGCAGAACCAGACAGGGTGGCTCCGGGGAGCTGTTTTTT
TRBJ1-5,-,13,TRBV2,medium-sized,CASSEGLTRPQHF,TGTGCCAGCAGTGAGGGCCTCACACGGCCCCAGCATTTT
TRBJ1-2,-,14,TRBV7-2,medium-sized,CASSLGGGPYGYTF,TGTGCCAGCAGCTTAGGGGGGGGCCCCTATGGCTACACCTTC
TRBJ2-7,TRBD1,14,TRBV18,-,CASSRRGQGNEQYF,TGTGCCAGCTCTCGCAGGGGACAGGGGAACGAGCAGTACTTC
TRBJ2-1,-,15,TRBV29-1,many,CSVEGEGDHYNEQFF,TGCAGCGTAGAGGGGGAGGGGGACCACTACAATGAGCAGTTCTTC
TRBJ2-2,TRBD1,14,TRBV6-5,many,CASSGTGYTGELFF,TGTGCCAGCAGTGGGACAGGGTACACCGGGGAGCTGTTTTTT
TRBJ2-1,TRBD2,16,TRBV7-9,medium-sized,CASSPTSGSSKNEQFF,TGTGCCAGCAGCCCGACTAGCGGGAGTAGTAAGAATGAGCAGTTCTTC
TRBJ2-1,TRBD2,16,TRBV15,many,CATSRDIGGGLNEQFF,TGTGCCACCAGCAGAGATATAGGCGGGGGACTAAATGAGCAGTTCTTC
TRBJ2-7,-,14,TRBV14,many,CASSSLGGSYEQYF,TGTGCCAGCAGTTCCCTCGGGGGATCCTACGAGCAGTACTTC
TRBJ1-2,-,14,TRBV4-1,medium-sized,CASSLTAWDYGYTF,TGCGCCAGCAGCCTGACAGCGTGGGACTATGGCTACACCTTC
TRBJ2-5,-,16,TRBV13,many,CASSSRTLGPPETQYF,TGTGCCAGCAGCTCCCGAACTCTAGGGCCCCCAGAGACCCAGTACTTC
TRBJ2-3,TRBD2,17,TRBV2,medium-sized,CASTWTSGDLSTDTQYF,TGTGCCAGCACTTGGACTAGCGGGGACCTTAGCACAGATACGCAGTATTTT
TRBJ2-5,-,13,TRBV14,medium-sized,CASSHGQRETQYF,TGTGCCAGCAGCCATGGACAGAGAGAGACCCAGTACTTC
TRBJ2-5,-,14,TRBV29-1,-,CSVELPSPQETQYF,TGCAGCGTTGAACTCCCAAGTCCCCAAGAGACCCAGTACTTC
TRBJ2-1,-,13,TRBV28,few,CASSFPGKDEQFF,TGTGCCAGCAGTTTCCCCGGGAAGGATGAGCAGTTCTTC
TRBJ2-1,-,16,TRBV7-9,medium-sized,CASSLVDSPSYNEQFF,TGTGCCAGCAGCTTAGTCGATAGTCCGTCCTACAATGAGCAGTTCTTC
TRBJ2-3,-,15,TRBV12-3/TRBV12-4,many,CASSFTGGAEDTQYF,TGTGCCAGCAGTTTTACGGGCGGGGCTGAAGATACGCAGTATTTT
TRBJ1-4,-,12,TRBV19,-,CASKDRWEKLFF,TGTGCCAGCAAGGATCGCTGGGAAAAACTGTTTTTT
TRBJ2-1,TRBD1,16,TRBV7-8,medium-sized,CASRPPRQGILDEQFF,TGTGCCAGCAGACCCCCCCGACAGGGTATTCTGGATGAGCAGTTCTTC
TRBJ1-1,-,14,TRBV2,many,CASSRGQGGTEAFF,TGTGCCAGCAGCCGGGGTCAGGGCGGCACTGAAGCTTTCTTT
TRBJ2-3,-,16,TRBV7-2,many,CASSLVSGYISDTQYF,TGTGCCAGCAGCTTAGTTAGCGGTTACATTTCAGATACGCAGTATTTT
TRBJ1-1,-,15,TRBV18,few,CASSPRRGLDTEAFF,TGTGCCAGCTCACCACGTCGGGGATTGGACACTGAAGCTTTCTTT
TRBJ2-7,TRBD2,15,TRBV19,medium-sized,CASSMGLAGDYEQYF,TGTGCCAGTAGTATGGGGCTAGCGGGCGACTACGAGCAGTACTTC
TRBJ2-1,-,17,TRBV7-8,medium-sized,CASSLPIKMSSYNEQFF,TGTGCCAGCAGCTTACCCATCAAGATGAGCTCCTACAATGAGCAGTTCTTC
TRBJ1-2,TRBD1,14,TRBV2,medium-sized,CASIESGGWYGYTF,TGTGCCAGCATTGAGTCAGGGGGTTGGTATGGCTACACCTTC
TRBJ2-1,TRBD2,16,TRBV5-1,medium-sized,CASSLRLAASYNEQFF,TGCGCCAGCAGCTTGCGGCTAGCGGCTTCCTACAATGAGCAGTTCTTC
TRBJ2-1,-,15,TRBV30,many,CAWSLGDVGNNEQFF,TGTGCCTGGAGCTTGGGGGACGTCGGAAACAATGAGCAGTTCTTC
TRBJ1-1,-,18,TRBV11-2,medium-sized,CASSSPRDLGGLNTEAFF,TGTGCCAGCAGCTCCCCCAGGGATTTAGGAGGGCTGAACACTGAAGCTTTCTTT
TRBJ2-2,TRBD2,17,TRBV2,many,CASRLTFAGVNKGELFF,TGTGCCAGCAGACTTACCTTTGCGGGGGTGAATAAGGGGGAGCTGTTTTTT